This T cell receptor beta chain originates from a study of T cell responses to AZD1222 COVID-19 vaccine. Profiling relied on immunoSEQ multiplex PCR, and the TCRdb table lists in-frame clones only, not all of them. The sample includes more than 85,000 clones, about 90% of them seen just once. Sequencing was performed on peripheral blood, taken on day 0 of AZD1222 vaccination. This clonotype was obtained from an adult in good health.

CDR3 loop: CATSGAGQPQHF. The CDR3 DNA reads TGTGCCACCAGTGGGGCAGGCCAGCCCCAGCATTTT. The J gene is TRBJ1-5, the V gene TRBV24-1, with no clear D. V gave up 5 bases and J gave up 7 bases, with 8 bases separating them. This CDR3 has 12 amino acids. The V gene's germline CDR1 is KGHDR and CDR2 SFDVKD.